Each of the 12 T cell receptor beta chains below was sequenced from the same sample in a study of OX40 agonist ivuxolimab in advanced cancers. TCRdb's copy holds only in-frame clones and misses some; the assay was immunoSEQ multiplex PCR. The sample comprises 90,000 to 150,000 clones, 80% to 90% of which are singletons, and around 0.55% rests with the top ten. The sequencing used CD4+ or CD8+ T cells sorted from blood, collected in a trial of the OX40 agonist ivuxolimab. These receptors all stem from an adult with an advanced solid tumor such as melanoma, head and neck, liver or kidney cancer.

The rearrangement links TRBV9 to TRBJ1-5; TRBD1 matches 11 bases. CDR3 length: 15 amino acids. CDR1 and CDR2 from the germline V gene are SGDLS and YYNGEE. V was clipped by 9 bases and J by 3 bases; unmatched bases: 8. CDR3 sequence (DNA): TGTGCCATCCACCGGGACAGGGGGTTCAATCAGCCCCAGCATTTT. Its translation is CAIHRDRGFNQPQHF.

The gene calls are TRBV5-6 and TRBJ1-2; unclear D gene. V was clipped by 0 bases and J by 7 bases, with 10 bases between them. The CDR3 is 13 residues long. CDR1 and CDR2 from the germline V gene are SGHDT and YYEEEE. The DNA for the CDR3 is TGTGCCAGCAGCTTGGGGACGTTGACTGGCTACACCTTC. This encodes CASSLGTLTGYTF.

The table lists this clone with a count of one. The chain is built from TRBV28 and TRBJ1-4; the D is unclear. V was cut by 5 bases and J by 7 bases, with 14 bases left in between. The germline V gene encodes CDR1 MDHEN and CDR2 SYDVKM. The CDR3 extends over 14 amino acids. The CDR3 region has the DNA TGTGCCAGCAGTCAGCACGGGAGGGCTGAAAAACTGTTTTTT. Protein: CASSQHGRAEKLFF. The whole variable domain, filled in from reference TRBV28 and TRBJ1-4, reads DVKVTQSSRYLVKRTGEKVFLECVQDMDHENMFWYRQDPGLGLRLIYFSYDVKMKEKGDIPEGYSVSREKKERFSLILESASTNQTSMYLCASSQHGRAEKLFFGSGTQLSVL.

This chain connects TRBV4-2 to TRBJ1-1; D is unclear. The germline V and J ends were trimmed by 5 bases and 0 bases, with 13 bases remaining between them. Germline lookup yields CDR1 LGHNA and CDR2 YNFKEQ. The CDR3 loop spans 15 amino acids. CDR3 protein: CASSSSFTLNTEAFF. The CDR3 region has the DNA TGTGCCAGCAGCTCCTCATTCACGTTGAACACTGAAGCTTTCTTT.

The chain uses TRBV9 and TRBJ2-7; no definite D call. This CDR3 has 16 amino acids. The V end was cut by 0 bases, the J end by 0 bases, with 13 bases between. CDR1 and CDR2 (germline): SGDLS, YYNGEE. CDR3 nucleotides: TGTGCCAGCAGCGTAGCTCCCGGACCTGTCTCCTACGAGCAGTACTTC. Protein sequence: CASSVAPGPVSYEQYF.

This clone was recorded once. The chain joins TRBV10-3 to TRBJ1-3; tentative D call: TRBD1 (5 bases). V was trimmed by 9 bases and J by 0 bases, leaving 15 bases between them. The CDR3 runs 15 residues. Germline lookup yields CDR1 ENHRY and CDR2 SYGVKD. The CDR3 spells CAIGAQTNSGNTIYF. CDR3 DNA: TGTGCCATAGGGGCCCAGACCAACTCTGGAAACACCATATATTTT.

V is TRBV9 and J is TRBJ2-7; 9 bases are a match to TRBD1. Trimming removed 4 bases from V and 6 bases from J; junction bases left unmatched: 8. CDR1 is SGDLS and CDR2 is YYNGEE in the germline V gene. The CDR3 covers 14 residues. For the CDR3, the DNA is TGTGCCAGCAGCACCTGGACAGGGGAGGGCGAGCAGTACTTC. Protein: CASSTWTGEGEQYF.

The rearrangement joins TRBV5-5 to TRBJ1-6; 9 bases match TRBD1. V shed 4 bases and J 13 bases; nucleotides not matched to a gene: 9. CDR3 size: 14 residues. CDR1 is SGHKS and CDR2 is YYEKEE in the germline V gene (reference sequence). The CDR3 region has the DNA TGTGCCAGCAGCCCGACAGGGGGGTCGGGGCCCCTCCACTTT. Encoded protein: CASSPTGGSGPLHF.

V and J are TRBV18 and TRBJ2-7; D is uncertain. This CDR3 comprises 13 residues. Germline V gene lookup returns CDR1 KGHSH and CDR2 LQKENI. V lost 0 bases to trimming and J lost 5 bases, with 8 bases between them. CDR3 in amino acids: CASSPPAGNEQYF. CDR3 nucleotide sequence: TGTGCCAGCTCACCACCGGCCGGAAACGAGCAGTACTTC.

A few counts support this clone. The chain uses TRBV7-9 and TRBJ2-5, with TRBD1 as a possible D gene (6 bases). The germline gives CDR1 SEHNR, CDR2 FQNEAQ (reference sequence). Trimming stripped 6 bases from V and 5 bases from J, with 22 bases between. CDR3 length: 16 amino acids. Here the CDR3 reads CASSPTPAPGVETQYF. CDR3 coding DNA: TGTGCCAGCAGTCCTACCCCGGCCCCAGGGGTGGAGACCCAGTACTTC.

This clone was seen once. The chain has TRBV7-9 and TRBJ1-4, with D maybe TRBD1 (6 bases). Deletions cut 3 bases from V and 7 bases from J, with 12 bases between. This CDR3 has 14 amino acids. Germline values: CDR1 SEHNR, CDR2 FQNEAQ (reference sequence). This CDR3 reads CASSFGPDSEKLFF. The CDR3 region has the DNA TGTGCCAGCAGCTTCGGACCGGACAGTGAAAAACTGTTTTTT.

This clone was observed a single time. The rearrangement links TRBV5-6 to TRBJ1-1; TRBD1 might be the D (6 bases). The CDR3 is made up of 15 amino acids. V gave up 4 bases and J gave up 5 bases, with 18 bases separating them. From germline, CDR1 is SGHDT and CDR2 YYEEEE. CDR3 sequence: CASSVIGGGQTEAFF. The CDR3 DNA follows: TGTGCCAGCAGCGTTATAGGTGGGGGGCAGACTGAAGCTTTCTTT.